This T cell receptor (beta chain) was sequenced during a study of blood T cell repertoires in COVID-19. Study context: Whether acute or convalescent, the COVID-19 samples came from the United States, Italy and Spain. The cDNA or gDNA used as material had been derived from T cells, B-cell-depleted T cells, or PBMCs.

Authors' data handling: For nucleated cells, counts were estimated from reference gene primer amplification. Sequenced by immunoSEQ multiplex PCR; TCRdb stores in-frame clones only, minus some. The DNA was the basis for D and trimming; V, J and clone size are from that table. Among about 100,000 clones listed, under 90% were seen once. Specimen: peripheral blood. The receptor was derived from a human donor in a cohort sampled during active COVID-19.

The CDR3 is CASSIGAGSNQPQHF. The CDR3 bases are TGTGCCAGTAGTATTGGGGCAGGGAGCAATCAGCCCCAGCATTTT. The rearrangement uses TRBV19 and TRBJ1-5; possibly TRBD1 for D (5 bases). Per germline, CDR1 LNHDA and CDR2 SQIVND (reference sequence). V lost 3 bases, J lost 1 base, and 10 bases lay in between. The CDR3 contains 15 residues.